Below, one T cell receptor beta chain is given with its context. Antigen: not known. Before any sequencing was done, the ViraFEST assay used viral peptide pools to expand antigen-specific CD4+ T cells. Having been cultured for 10 days, the cells underwent CD4+ T cell isolation. Between March and December 2020, the person had a SARS-CoV-2 infection that PCR confirmed. Participants were given two doses of BNT162b2 or mRNA-1273 vaccine. Each well held 1.5 million to 2 million PBMC cultured with about 9.1 ug/ml peptides and approximately 11 IU/ml IL-2. Sequenced by immunoSEQ multiplex PCR; TCRdb stores in-frame clones only, minus some. The data contain 17,000 or so clones, around 74% of them seen just once; the ten biggest clones take up roughly 20%. Between the trimmed V and J ends, which lost 4 bases and 4 bases, there was a span of 16 bases. CDR1 is LGHDT, CDR2 YNNKEL, per germline (reference sequence). This CDR3 has 15 residues.

This record comes from a study of vaccination effects on CD4 cells after COVID-19. Study summary: Post-vaccination samples were obtained at early and late time points from a few convalescent patients.

Whole-study results and caveats: Both infection-induced and vaccine-induced clones contracted markedly at late post-vaccination timepoints.

The TCR originated in a human donor who had a prior SARS-CoV-2 infection. The chain employs TRBV3-1 (or the pseudogene TRBV3-2) and TRBJ1-2, with D uncertain. The source was CD4+ T cells from PBMCs cultured with SARS-CoV-2 spike peptides, collected after COVID-19 vaccination. The CDR3 bases are TGTGCCAGCAGCCTACGACGAGATCGGGGCTATGGCTACACCTTC. It yields the protein CASSLRRDRGYGYTF.